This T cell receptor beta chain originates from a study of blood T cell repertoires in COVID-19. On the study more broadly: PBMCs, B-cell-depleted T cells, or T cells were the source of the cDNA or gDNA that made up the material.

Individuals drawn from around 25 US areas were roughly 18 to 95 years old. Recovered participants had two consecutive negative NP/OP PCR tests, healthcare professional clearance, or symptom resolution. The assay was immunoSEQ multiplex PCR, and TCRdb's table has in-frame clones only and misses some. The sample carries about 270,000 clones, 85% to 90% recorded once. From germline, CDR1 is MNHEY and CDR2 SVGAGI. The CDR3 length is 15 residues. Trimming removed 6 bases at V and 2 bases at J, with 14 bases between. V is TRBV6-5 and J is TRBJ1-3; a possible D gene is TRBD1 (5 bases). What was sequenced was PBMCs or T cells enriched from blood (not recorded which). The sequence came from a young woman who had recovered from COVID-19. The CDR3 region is CASRMGGDAGNTIYF. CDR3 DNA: TGTGCCAGCAGGATGGGGGGTGACGCTGGAAACACCATATATTTT.